The next 22 T cell receptor beta chains were all read from a single sample in a study of T cells in Graves' hyperthyroidism and ophthalmopathy. Researchers took RNA transcripts and amplified the TCR beta CDR3 regions from them. The HTBI primer set served for first-round RT-PCR of the TCR CDR3. TCRdb re-analysed the multiplex PCR reads in MiXCR, keeping a single row per CDR3 protein. The sample has some 500,000 distinct CDR3 sequences; 13% to 15% are singletons. The specimen was blood. These receptors were taken from a woman younger than 30 with Graves' hyperthyroidism.

The rearrangement links TRBV5-5 to TRBJ1-2; D gene unclear. CDR3 length: 11 amino acids. Germline CDR1 is SGHKS and CDR2 is YYEKEE (reference sequence). Trimming pared 3 bases from V and 8 bases from J, leaving 8 bases between. CDR3 bases: TGTGCCAGCAGCTCGGGGTGGGGCTACACCTTC. Translating gives CASSSGWGYTF.

With respect to this clonotype: A much larger clone is a single base away; this may be a read error. V usage is TRBV5-1 and J usage is TRBJ2-1; D possibly corresponds to TRBD2 (5 bases). The CDR3 is 15 residues long. The V gene's germline CDR1 is SGHRS and CDR2 YFSETQ. The CDR3 DNA follows: TGTGCCAGCAGCGTAGCGATGAGCTCCTACAATGAGCAGTTCTTC. Translation: CASSVAMSSYNEQFF.

This clonotype is a singleton in its sample. The germline gene is not matched at one end of the junction; a read error may be the cause. The DNA of the CDR3 is TGTGTCAGCAGCCGGGCTGGATCGAGCTCCTACAATGAGCAGTTCTTC. Protein: CVSSRAGSSSYNEQFF. This chain connects TRBV6-2 or TRBV6-3 to TRBJ2-1, with unresolved D. The CDR3 is made up of 16 amino acids. The germline gives CDR1 MNHEY, CDR2 SVGEGT.

V is TRBV15 and J is TRBJ2-4; D tentatively reads TRBD1 or TRBD2 (5 bases each). Germline V gene data show CDR1 as LNHNV and CDR2 as YYDKDF (reference sequence). CDR3 length: 14 residues. V was pared by 0 bases and J by 6 bases, with 9 bases between. CDR3 sequence reads: CATSRDRDGNIQYF. CDR3 DNA: TGTGCCACCAGCAGAGACAGGGACGGAAACATTCAGTACTTC.

This clonotype was recorded many times. V is TRBV5-1 and J is TRBJ2-2; D is uncertain. V was pared by 0 bases and J by 2 bases, with 14 bases between. This CDR3 has 17 residues. Germline V CDR1 and CDR2: SGHRS, YFSETQ. CDR3 protein: CASSLARQLRNTGELFF. CDR3 nucleotide sequence: TGCGCCAGCAGCTTGGCCAGACAACTCCGTAACACCGGGGAGCTGTTTTTT.

This clonotype appeared many times. The V call is TRBV3-1, the J call TRBJ1-1, with D perhaps matching TRBD1 (5 bases). The CDR3 runs 17 residues. Germline lookup yields CDR1 LGHDT and CDR2 YNNKEL (reference sequence). V was trimmed by 0 bases and J by 1 base, leaving 15 bases between them. This CDR3 reads CASSQDVRAAGNTEAFF. For the CDR3, the DNA is TGTGCCAGCAGCCAAGATGTCAGGGCGGCTGGGAACACTGAAGCTTTCTTT.

Many counts were recorded for this clonotype. The V and J genes are TRBV3-1 and TRBJ2-2; 10 bases are shared with TRBD2. CDR3 length: 15 amino acids. CDR1 is LGHDT, CDR2 YNNKEL, per germline (reference sequence). Trimming cost V 5 bases and J 6 bases; bases outside gene matches: 6. CDR3 residues: CASSRRTSGAGELFF. The CDR3 coding sequence is TGTGCCAGCAGCAGACGGACTAGCGGAGCCGGGGAGCTGTTTTTT.

This clonotype was recorded at least ten times. The chain recombines TRBV27 with TRBJ1-5; D unresolved. CDR3 length: 12 residues. Per the germline V gene, CDR1 is MNHEY and CDR2 is SMNVEV (reference sequence). Trimming took off 6 bases at V and 2 bases at J, with 5 bases between the two ends. The CDR3 sequence is CASRVGNQPQHF. CDR3 nucleotide sequence: TGTGCCAGCAGGGTCGGCAATCAGCCCCAGCATTTT.

This clonotype has ten or more counts. This chain connects TRBV7-9 to TRBJ1-2, with 7 bases that match TRBD1. The junction had 6 bases not matched to a gene; V was cut back by 7 bases and J by 4 bases. Germline loops: CDR1 SEHNR, CDR2 FQNEAQ (reference sequence). This CDR3 is built from 13 residues. CDR3 region: CASTPGGGYGYTF. CDR3 sequence (DNA): TGTGCCAGCACCCCAGGGGGGGGCTATGGCTACACCTTC. Full variable domain (rest looked up from reference TRBV7-9 and TRBJ1-2): DTGVSQNPRHKITKRGQNVTFRCDPISEHNRLYWYRQTLGQGPEFLTYFQNEAQLEKSRLLSDRFSAERPKGSFSTLEIQRTEQGDSAMYLCASTPGGGYGYTFGSGTRLTVV.

This clonotype was found many times. The V and J genes are TRBV20-1 and TRBJ2-1, with 7 bases identical to TRBD2. J was trimmed by 4 bases and V by 5 bases; bases with no gene match: 2. In germline, CDR1 is DFQATT, CDR2 SNEGSKA (reference sequence). The CDR3 runs 12 residues. DNA of the CDR3: TGCAGTGCTCAAGCGGGGTACAATGAGCAGTTCTTC. It specifies CSAQAGYNEQFF.

This clonotype has at least ten counts. The V call is TRBV27, the J call TRBJ2-1; 10 bases fit TRBD1. Germline CDR1 is MNHEY and CDR2 is SMNVEV (reference sequence). CDR3 length equals 15 residues. V lost 4 bases and J lost 7; bases outside the gene matches: 7. CDR3 sequence (DNA): TGTGCCAGCAGTTCCGGGACAGGGGTCGCGAATGAGCAGTTCTTC. This translates into CASSSGTGVANEQFF.

This clonotype was recorded many times. The V call is TRBV3-1, the J call TRBJ2-4; no firm D call. The CDR3 contains 16 residues. Germline CDR1 and CDR2: LGHDT and YNNKEL (reference sequence). Trimming took 0 bases from V and 2 from J, leaving 11 bases between them. CDR3 coding DNA: TGTGCCAGCAGCCAAGAGTATAGGGTAACCAAAAACATTCAGTACTTC. This codes for CASSQEYRVTKNIQYF.

This clonotype was seen repeatedly, ten times or more. The V and J genes are TRBV11-2 and TRBJ2-1; no reliable D call. Germline CDR1 is SGHAT and CDR2 is FQNNGV. CDR3 size: 14 residues. Between the trimmed V and J ends, which lost 4 bases and 0 bases, there was a span of 7 bases. The CDR3 DNA reads TGTGCCAGCAGCTGGAGCGACTCCTACAATGAGCAGTTCTTC. This gives the protein CASSWSDSYNEQFF.

This clonotype was seen a handful of times. V gene TRBV7-9 combines with J gene TRBJ2-1, with TRBD2 as a possible D gene (6 bases). The germline V gene has CDR1 SEHNR and CDR2 FQNEAQ (reference sequence). The CDR3 is 16 residues long. V was clipped by 5 bases and J by 9 bases, with 23 bases between them. The CDR3: CASSKDWLGGYGEQFF. In nucleotides, the CDR3 is TGTGCCAGCAGCAAGGACTGGTTGGGGGGATACGGTGAGCAGTTCTTC.

This clonotype was counted at least ten times. This chain uses TRBV13 with TRBJ1-2; possible D gene TRBD1, 5 bases. This CDR3 spans 15 amino acids. Looked up from germline, CDR1 is PRHDT and CDR2 is FYEKMQ (reference sequence). Trimming pared 5 bases from V and 3 bases from J, leaving 16 bases between. CDR3 amino acids: CASSARMTAYYGYTF. The CDR3, as DNA: TGTGCCAGCAGCGCCCGGATGACAGCTTACTATGGCTACACCTTC.

This clonotype was counted between two and nine times. This may stem from a read error, because a much larger clone lies one nucleotide away. V usage is TRBV2 and J usage is TRBJ2-1; 11 bases match TRBD2. This CDR3 region has 14 residues. Looked up from germline, CDR1 is SNHLY and CDR2 is FYNNEI. CDR3 DNA sequence: TGTGCCAGACTTAGCGGGAGGGCCTTCAATGAGCAGCTCTTC. This sequence encodes CARLSGRAFNEQLF.

This clonotype has a handful of counts. This sequence joins TRBV29-1 and TRBJ2-5; D is uncertain. CDR1 and CDR2 (germline): SQVTM, ANQGSEA. The CDR3 loop spans 14 amino acids. The V end was cut by 0 bases, the J end by 1 base, with 9 bases between. CDR3 residues: CSVEDRRLQETQYF. CDR3 sequence (DNA): TGCAGCGTTGAAGATCGGCGGCTCCAAGAGACCCAGTACTTC.

This clonotype was recorded many times. This chain links TRBV7-3 with TRBJ1-1; weak D call: TRBD1 (5 bases). The CDR3 loop spans 15 amino acids. Germline V gene data show CDR1 as SGHTA and CDR2 as FQGTGA. Trimming shortened V by 6 bases and J by 1 base, and 15 bases separated the two germline ends. CDR3 sequence: CASRHPSGPNTEAFF. The CDR3 DNA reads as TGTGCCAGCAGGCACCCCTCAGGGCCGAACACTGAAGCTTTCTTT.

In the case of this clonotype: This may come from a read error, since a much larger clone is one base off. The CDR3 does not end in the conserved phenylalanine or tryptophan, so this is likely a read error. The CDR3 region is CASSPGTSGVQYL. CDR3 DNA sequence: TGCGCCAGCAGCCCGGGGACTAGCGGAGTGCAGTACCTC. The chain joins TRBV5-1 to TRBJ2-7, with 11 bases that match TRBD2. The CDR3 is 13 residues long. Looked up from germline, CDR1 is SGHRS and CDR2 is YFSETQ. The junction had 6 bases not matched to a gene; V was cut back by 4 bases and J by 9 bases.

The V call is TRBV5-1, the J call TRBJ2-3; D may match TRBD1 or TRBD2 (5 bases each). The length of the CDR3 is 18 residues. Germline V gene sequence: CDR1 SGHRS, CDR2 YFSETQ. Trimming cost V 5 bases and J 1 base, with 23 bases left between them. The CDR3 DNA follows: TGCGCCAGCAGGCTGGGGGATGGCCGCCGAGTACGCACAGATACGCAGTATTTT. Translation: CASRLGDGRRVRTDTQYF.

The sample holds many counts of this clonotype. The genes are TRBV12-3 or TRBV12-4 and TRBJ2-1; 9 bases match TRBD2. Unmatched junction bases numbered 5, after V lost 5 bases and J lost 12 bases. This CDR3 comprises 12 residues. This chain's CDR3 is CASSLSGSGQFF. CDR3 nucleotides: TGTGCCAGCAGTCTTAGCGGGAGCGGGCAGTTCTTC.

This clonotype was found many times. The chain is built from TRBV12-3 or TRBV12-4 and TRBJ1-1; TRBD1 aligns across 10 bases. CDR3 length: 16 amino acids. The J segment lost 5 bases and the V segment lost 5 bases, leaving 11 bases of the junction unmatched. The CDR3 loop is CASSRAGTGVMTEAFF. As DNA, the CDR3 is TGTGCCAGCAGTCGAGCCGGGACAGGGGTTATGACTGAAGCTTTCTTT.